This note documents a single T cell receptor (beta chain) sequence. Germline V gene lookup returns CDR1 SQVTM and CDR2 ANQGSEA. The length of the CDR3 is 13 residues. Trimming took off 4 bases at V and 1 base at J, with 10 bases between the two ends. This specimen comes from a study of CD8+CD57+ T cells in acquired aplastic anemia. TCR beta VDJ combinations and CDR3 sequences were profiled from genomic DNA. TCRdb re-called the reads with MiXCR, one entry per CDR3 protein. This table has about 120,000 distinct CDR3 sequences, 45% to 60% appearing once. Patients selected for sequencing had displayed CD8+CD57+ cell expansion by flow cytometry. Patients uniformly had severe acquired aplastic anemia. All patients were therapy-naive when blood was sampled.

Sequenced: sorted CD4+, CD8+, or CD8+CD57+ T cells (not recorded which) from PBMCs. The J gene is TRBJ1-1, the V gene TRBV29-1; D is uncertain. This TCR was sampled from a human donor with aplastic anemia. As DNA, the CDR3 is TGCAGCGTTGCTTCGGCAGGGAACACTGAAGCTTTCTTT. This gives the protein CSVASAGNTEAFF.